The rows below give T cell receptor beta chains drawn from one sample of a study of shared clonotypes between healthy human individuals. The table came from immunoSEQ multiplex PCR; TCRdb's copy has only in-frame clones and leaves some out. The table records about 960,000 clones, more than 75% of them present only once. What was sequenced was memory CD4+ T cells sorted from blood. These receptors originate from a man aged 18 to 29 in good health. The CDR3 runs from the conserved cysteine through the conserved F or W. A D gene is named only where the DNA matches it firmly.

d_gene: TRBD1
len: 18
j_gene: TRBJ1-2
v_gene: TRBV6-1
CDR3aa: CASSAKPGQGDAYYGYTF

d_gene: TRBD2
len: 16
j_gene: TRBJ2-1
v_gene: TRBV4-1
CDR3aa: CASSQSIAGVRNEQFF

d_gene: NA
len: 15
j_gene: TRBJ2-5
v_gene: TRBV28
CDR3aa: CASNPQEAFKETQYF

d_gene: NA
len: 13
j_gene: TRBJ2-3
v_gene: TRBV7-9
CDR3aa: CGTSGFSGDTQYF

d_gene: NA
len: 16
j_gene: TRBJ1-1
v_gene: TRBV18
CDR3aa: CASSPPGTLVNTEAFF

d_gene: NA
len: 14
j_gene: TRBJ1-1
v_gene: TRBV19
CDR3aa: CASTVPGASTEAFF

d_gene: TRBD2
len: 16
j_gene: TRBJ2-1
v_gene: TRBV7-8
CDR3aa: CASSFHRLARFHEQFF

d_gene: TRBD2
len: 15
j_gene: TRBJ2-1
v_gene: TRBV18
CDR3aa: CASSPGLAGEGEQFF

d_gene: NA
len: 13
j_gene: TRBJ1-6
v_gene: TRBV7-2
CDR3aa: CASSPPPGSPLHF

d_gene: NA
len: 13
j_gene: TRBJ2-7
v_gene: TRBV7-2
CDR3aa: CASSFEVGYEQYF

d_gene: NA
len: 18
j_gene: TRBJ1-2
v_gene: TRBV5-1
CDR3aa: CASSYGTTGQQSNYGYTF

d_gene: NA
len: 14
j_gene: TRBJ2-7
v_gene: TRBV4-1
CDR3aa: CASGYGGRGYEQYF

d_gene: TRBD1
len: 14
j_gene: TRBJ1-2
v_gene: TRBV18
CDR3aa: CASSPSGGEYGYTF

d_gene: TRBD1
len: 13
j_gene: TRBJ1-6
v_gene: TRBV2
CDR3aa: CASTQGTRSPLHF

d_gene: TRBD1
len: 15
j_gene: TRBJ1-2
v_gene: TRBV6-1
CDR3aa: CASRSGTEANYGYTF

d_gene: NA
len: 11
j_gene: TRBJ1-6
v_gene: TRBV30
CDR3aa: CAWSAQRPLHF

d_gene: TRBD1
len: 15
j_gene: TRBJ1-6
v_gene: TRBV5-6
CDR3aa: CASSLQDRGNSPLHF

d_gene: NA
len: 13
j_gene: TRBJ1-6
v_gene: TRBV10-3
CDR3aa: CASSWATGRPLHF

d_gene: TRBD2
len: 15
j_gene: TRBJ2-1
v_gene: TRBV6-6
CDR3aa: CASSPSGRAYNEQFF

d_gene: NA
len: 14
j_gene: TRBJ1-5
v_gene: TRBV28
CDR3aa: CASTYRESNQPQHF

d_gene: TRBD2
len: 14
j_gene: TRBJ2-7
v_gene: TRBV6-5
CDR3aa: CASSYFGTSGEQYF

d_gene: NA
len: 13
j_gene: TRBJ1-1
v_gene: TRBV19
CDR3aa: CASKEGIGAEAFF

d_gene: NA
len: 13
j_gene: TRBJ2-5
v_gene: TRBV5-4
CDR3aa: CASSEGGTQTQYF

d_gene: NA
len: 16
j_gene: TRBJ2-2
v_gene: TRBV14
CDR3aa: CASSLRNPRDTGELFF

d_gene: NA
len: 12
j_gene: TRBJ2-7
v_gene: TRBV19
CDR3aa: CASSPRGYEQYF

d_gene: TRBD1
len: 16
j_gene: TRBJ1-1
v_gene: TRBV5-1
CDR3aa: CASSLGPQGQNTEAFF

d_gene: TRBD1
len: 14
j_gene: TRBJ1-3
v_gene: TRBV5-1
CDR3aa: CASSLTGDGNTIYF

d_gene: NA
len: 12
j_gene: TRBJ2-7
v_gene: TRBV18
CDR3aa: CASSRPSGEQYF

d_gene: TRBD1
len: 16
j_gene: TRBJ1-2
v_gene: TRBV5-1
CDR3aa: CASNTGDISTNYGYTF

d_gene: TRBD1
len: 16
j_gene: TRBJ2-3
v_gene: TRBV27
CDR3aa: CASSLSGTARADTQYF

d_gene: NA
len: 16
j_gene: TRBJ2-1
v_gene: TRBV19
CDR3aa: CASSMPATVGYNEQFF

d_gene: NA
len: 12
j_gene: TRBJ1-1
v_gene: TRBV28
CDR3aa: CASSLLDTEAFF

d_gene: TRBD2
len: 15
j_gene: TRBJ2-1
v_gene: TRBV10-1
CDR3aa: CASGPHAGVYNEQFF

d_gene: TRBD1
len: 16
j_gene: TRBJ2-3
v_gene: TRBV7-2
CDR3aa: CASSLIPRQGIDTQYF

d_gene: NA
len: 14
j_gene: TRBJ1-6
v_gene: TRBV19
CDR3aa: CASSQGQVVSPLHF

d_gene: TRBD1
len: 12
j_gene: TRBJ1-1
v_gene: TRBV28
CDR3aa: CASSSMRGQAFF

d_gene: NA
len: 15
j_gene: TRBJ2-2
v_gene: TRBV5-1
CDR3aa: CASSSGQSNTGELFF

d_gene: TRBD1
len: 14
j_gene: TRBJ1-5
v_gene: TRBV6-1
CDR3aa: CATLRQGINQPQHF

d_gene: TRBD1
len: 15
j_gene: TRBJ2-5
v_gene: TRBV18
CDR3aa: CASSPAGGQGKTQYF

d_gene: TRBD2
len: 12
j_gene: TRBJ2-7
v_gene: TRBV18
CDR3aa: CASSAPGGVTYF

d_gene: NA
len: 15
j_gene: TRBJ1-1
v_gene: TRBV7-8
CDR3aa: CASTLREARYTEAFF

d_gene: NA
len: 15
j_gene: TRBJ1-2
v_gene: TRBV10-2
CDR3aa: CASSEPWTVNYGYTF

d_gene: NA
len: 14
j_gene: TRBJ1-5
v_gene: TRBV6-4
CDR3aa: CASSESYSNQPQHF

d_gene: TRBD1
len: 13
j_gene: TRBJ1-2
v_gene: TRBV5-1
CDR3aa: CASSPDRDIGYTF

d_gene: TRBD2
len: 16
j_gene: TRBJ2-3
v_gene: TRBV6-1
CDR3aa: CASSELAGVNTDTQYF

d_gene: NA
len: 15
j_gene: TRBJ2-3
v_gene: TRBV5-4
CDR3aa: CASSFTVRGADTQYF

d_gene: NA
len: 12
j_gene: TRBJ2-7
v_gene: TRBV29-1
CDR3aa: CSVDDSAYEQYF

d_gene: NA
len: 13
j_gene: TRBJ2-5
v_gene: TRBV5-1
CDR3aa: CASSRGYQETQYF

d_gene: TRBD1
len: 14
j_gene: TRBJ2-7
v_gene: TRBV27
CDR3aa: CASRTGTGAYEQYF

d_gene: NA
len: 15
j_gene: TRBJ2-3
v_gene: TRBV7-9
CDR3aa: CASSLGGGNTDTQYF

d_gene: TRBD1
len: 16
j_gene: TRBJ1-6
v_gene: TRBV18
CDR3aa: CASSPPGTGRNSPLHF

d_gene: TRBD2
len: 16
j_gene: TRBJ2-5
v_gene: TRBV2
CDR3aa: CASRGGTSGYQETQYF

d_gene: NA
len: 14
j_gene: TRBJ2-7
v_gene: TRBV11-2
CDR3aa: CASSLDPWAGEQYF

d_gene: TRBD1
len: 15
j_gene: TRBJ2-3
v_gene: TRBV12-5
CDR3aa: CASGLGTGPTDTQYF

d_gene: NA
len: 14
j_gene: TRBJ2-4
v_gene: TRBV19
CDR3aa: CASSLTVAKNIQYF

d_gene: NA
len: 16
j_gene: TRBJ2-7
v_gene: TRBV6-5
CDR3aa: CASSYSARSVAHEQYF